The source of this T cell receptor beta chain is a study of shared T cell receptors in the human thymus. Clones were sequenced by immunoSEQ multiplex PCR, and TCRdb holds only the in-frame ones, with some missing. The repertoire holds some 700,000 clones, with 80% to 90% as singletons. The CDR3 is 19 amino acids. Germline V gives CDR1 SNHLY, CDR2 FYNNEI. Concerning this clone itself: An end of the junction does not agree with germline; a read error may underlie this.

These same records also appear under a second study, on human thymus T cells. That work adds: The thymus was resected at corrective cardiac surgery. Thymic and blood repertoires seemed to show skewed V and J gene use. Unrelated individuals reportedly shared highly overlapping thymic TCR repertoires.

The sequencing input was thymocytes. V is TRBV2 and J is TRBJ1-2; D is uncertain. The sequence was obtained from a girl under two years old with a congenital heart defect. CDR3 sequence reads: CASSVGSGYSAQSSLWESF. The CDR3 DNA follows: TGTGCCAGCAGTGTTGGGAGCGGCTACAGTGCGCAGTCCTCACTATGGGAAAGCTTC. The variable domain in full, completed from reference TRBV2 and TRBJ1-2, reads EPEVTQTPSHQVTQMGQEVILRCVPISNHLYFYWYRQILGQKVEFLVSFYNNEISEKSEIFDDQFSVERPDGSNFTLKIRSTKLEDSAMYFCASSVGSGYSAQSSLWESFGSGTRLTVV.